This T cell receptor beta chain was recorded in a study of OX40 agonist ivuxolimab in advanced cancers. Turning to the study itself: Every 2 weeks, ivuxolimab was infused into the patients intravenously at between 0.01 and 10 mg/kg.

This clone appeared a few times. CDR1 SGHRS and CDR2 YFSETQ come from the germline V gene. With 1 base removed from V and 4 bases from J, the gap between germline ends came to 11 bases. CDR3 length: 14 residues. Assay: immunoSEQ multiplex PCR; the TCRdb copy retains only in-frame clones and omits some. Among 70,000 to 95,000 clones, approximately 91% were seen once, and the ten largest hold 0.71%. The sequence was collected from an adult with an advanced solid tumor such as melanoma, head and neck, liver or kidney cancer. The chain combines TRBV5-1 with TRBJ1-2, with no clear D. Sequencing was performed on CD4+ or CD8+ T cells sorted from blood, taken in a trial of the OX40 agonist ivuxolimab. The CDR3: CASSLTAVGYGYTF. The CDR3 DNA reads as TGCGCCAGCAGCTTGACAGCGGTCGGCTATGGCTACACCTTC.